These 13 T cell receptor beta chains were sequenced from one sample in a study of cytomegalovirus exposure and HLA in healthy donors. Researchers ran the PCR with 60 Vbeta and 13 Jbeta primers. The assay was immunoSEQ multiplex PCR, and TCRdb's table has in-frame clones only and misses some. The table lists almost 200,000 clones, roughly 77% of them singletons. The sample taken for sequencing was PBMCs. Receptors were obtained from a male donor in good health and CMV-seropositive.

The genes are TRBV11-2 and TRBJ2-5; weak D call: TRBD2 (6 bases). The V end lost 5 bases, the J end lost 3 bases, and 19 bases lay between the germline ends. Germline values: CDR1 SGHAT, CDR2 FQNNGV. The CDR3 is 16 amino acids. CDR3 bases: TGTGCCAGCAGCGTCCTGACTAGTTCGGCCAAAGAGACCCAGTACTTC. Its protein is CASSVLTSSAKETQYF.

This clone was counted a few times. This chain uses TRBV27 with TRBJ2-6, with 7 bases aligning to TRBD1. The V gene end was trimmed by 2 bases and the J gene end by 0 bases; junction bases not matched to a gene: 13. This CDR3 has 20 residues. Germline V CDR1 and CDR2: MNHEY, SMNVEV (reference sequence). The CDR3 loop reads CASSLRGQSIRVSGANVLTF. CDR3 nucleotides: TGTGCCAGCAGTTTAAGGGGACAGTCGATCCGAGTCTCTGGGGCCAACGTCCTGACTTTC.

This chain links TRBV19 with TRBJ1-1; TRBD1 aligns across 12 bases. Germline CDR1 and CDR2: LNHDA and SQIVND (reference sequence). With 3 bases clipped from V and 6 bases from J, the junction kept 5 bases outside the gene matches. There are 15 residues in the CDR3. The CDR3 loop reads CASSISGQGAAEAFF. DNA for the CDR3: TGTGCCAGTAGTATCTCGGGACAGGGGGCAGCTGAAGCTTTCTTT.

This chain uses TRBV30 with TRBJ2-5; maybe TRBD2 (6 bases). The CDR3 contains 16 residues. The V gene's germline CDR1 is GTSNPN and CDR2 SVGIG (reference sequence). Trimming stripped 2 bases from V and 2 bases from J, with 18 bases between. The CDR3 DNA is TGTGCCTGGAGTCAGAGAGCCGGGGGACTGCAAGAGACCCAGTACTTC. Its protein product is CAWSQRAGGLQETQYF.

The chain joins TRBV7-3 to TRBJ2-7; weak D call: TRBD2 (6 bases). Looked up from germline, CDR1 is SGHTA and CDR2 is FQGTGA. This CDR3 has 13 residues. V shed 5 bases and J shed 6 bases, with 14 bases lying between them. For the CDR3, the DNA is TGTGCCAGCAGCCTAGCGACTGGGACCGAGCAGTACTTC. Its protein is CASSLATGTEQYF. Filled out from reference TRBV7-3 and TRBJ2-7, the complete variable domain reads GAGVSQTPSNKVTEKGKYVELRCDPISGHTALYWYRQSLGQGPEFLIYFQGTGAADDSGLPNDRFFAVRPEGSVSTLKIQRTERGDSAVYLCASSLATGTEQYFGPGTRLTVT.

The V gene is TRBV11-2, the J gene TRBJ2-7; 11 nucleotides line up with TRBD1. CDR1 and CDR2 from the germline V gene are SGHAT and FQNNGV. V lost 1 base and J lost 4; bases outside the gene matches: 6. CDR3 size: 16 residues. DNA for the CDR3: TGTGCCAGCAGCTTAGGCCCCGGGACAGGGGGTTACGAGCAGTACTTC. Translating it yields CASSLGPGTGGYEQYF.

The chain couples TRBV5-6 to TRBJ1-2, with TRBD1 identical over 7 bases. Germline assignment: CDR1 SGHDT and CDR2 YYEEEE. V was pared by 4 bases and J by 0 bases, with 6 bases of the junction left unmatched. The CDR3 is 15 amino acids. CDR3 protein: CASSPRGTANYGYTF. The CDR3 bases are TGTGCCAGCAGCCCCAGGGGGACAGCTAACTATGGCTACACCTTC.

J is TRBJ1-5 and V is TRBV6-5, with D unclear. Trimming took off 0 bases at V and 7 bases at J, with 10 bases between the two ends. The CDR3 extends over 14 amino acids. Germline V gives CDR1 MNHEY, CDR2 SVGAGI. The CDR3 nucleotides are TGTGCCAGCAGTTACTCGTTTACCCGGCAGCCCCAGCATTTT. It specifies CASSYSFTRQPQHF.

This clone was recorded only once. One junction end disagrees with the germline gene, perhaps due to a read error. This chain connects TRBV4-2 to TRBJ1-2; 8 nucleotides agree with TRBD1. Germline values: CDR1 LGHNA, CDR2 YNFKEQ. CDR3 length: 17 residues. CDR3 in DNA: TGTGCCAGCAGCCCTACCGGGACAGGTGGCGTGGCGCGGGGCTACGCCTTC. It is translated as CASSPTGTGGVARGYAF.

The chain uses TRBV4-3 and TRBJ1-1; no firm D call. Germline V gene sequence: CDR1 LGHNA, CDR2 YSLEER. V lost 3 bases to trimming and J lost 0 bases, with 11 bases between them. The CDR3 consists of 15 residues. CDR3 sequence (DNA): TGCGCCAGCAGCCAGGATGGACTGCTGAACACTGAAGCTTTCTTT. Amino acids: CASSQDGLLNTEAFF.

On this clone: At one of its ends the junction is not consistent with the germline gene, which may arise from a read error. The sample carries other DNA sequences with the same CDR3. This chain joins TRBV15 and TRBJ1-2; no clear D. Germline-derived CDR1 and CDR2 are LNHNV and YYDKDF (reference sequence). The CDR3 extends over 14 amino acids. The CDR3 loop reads CATSREGRLDGYTF. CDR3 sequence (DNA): TGCGCCACCAGCAGAGAGGGCAGGTTAGATGGCTACACCTTC.

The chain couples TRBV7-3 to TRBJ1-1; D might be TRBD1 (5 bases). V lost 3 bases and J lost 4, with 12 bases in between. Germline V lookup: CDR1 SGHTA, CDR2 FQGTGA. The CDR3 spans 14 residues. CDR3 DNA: TGTGCCAGCAGCTTCTCCAGGGTGGGCACTGAAGCTTTCTTT. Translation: CASSFSRVGTEAFF.

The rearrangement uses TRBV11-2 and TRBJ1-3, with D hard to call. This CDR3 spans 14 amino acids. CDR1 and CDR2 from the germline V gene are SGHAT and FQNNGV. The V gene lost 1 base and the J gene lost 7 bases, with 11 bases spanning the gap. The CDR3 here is CASSLAHGINTIYF. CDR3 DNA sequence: TGTGCCAGCAGCTTAGCTCATGGCATCAACACCATATATTTT.